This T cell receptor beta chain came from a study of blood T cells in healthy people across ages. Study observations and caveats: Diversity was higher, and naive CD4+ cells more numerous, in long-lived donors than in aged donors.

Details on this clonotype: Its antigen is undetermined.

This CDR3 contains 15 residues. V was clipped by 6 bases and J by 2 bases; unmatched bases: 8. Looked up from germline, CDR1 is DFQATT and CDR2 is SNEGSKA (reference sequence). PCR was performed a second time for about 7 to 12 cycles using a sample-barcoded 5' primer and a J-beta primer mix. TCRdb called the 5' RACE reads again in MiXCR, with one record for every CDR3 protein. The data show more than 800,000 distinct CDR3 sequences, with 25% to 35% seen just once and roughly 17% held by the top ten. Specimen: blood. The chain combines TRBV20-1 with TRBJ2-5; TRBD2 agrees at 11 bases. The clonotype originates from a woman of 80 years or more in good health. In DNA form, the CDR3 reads TGCAGTGCCAGTTCTAGCGGGGGGCGACAAGAGACCCAGTACTTC. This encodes CSASSSGGRQETQYF.